The next 18 T cell receptor beta chains were all read from a single sample in a study of blood T cell repertoires in COVID-19. The data were produced by immunoSEQ multiplex PCR, yet TCRdb's version contains in-frame clones alone and is incomplete. Seen here are 45,000 to 55,000 clones, around 84% observed once, and the top ten hold 12%. Sequencing was carried out using peripheral blood. Every receptor here comes from a man between 65 and 85 years old with active COVID-19.

V gene TRBV5-6 combines with J gene TRBJ2-5, with D possibly being TRBD2 (6 bases). V was clipped by 0 bases and J by 4 bases, with 13 bases between them. This CDR3 comprises 15 residues. Germline values: CDR1 SGHDT, CDR2 YYEEEE. The CDR3 reads CASSLAGGRRETQYF. The CDR3 region has the DNA TGTGCCAGCAGCTTGGCTGGAGGGCGGAGAGAGACCCAGTACTTC.

This chain joins TRBV10-3 and TRBJ1-2; possibly TRBD1 for D (5 bases). The CDR3 sequence is 15 residues long. CDR1 and CDR2 from the germline V gene are ENHRY and SYGVKD. Trimming removed 2 bases from V and 3 bases from J, with 13 bases in between. The CDR3 protein is CAISEGDRGHYGYTF. CDR3 DNA sequence: TGTGCCATCAGTGAGGGTGACAGAGGACACTATGGCTACACCTTC.

For the CDR3, the DNA is TGTGCCAGCAGTGAGACTAGGTCAGGGGGGTACGAGCAGTACTTC. This sequence encodes CASSETRSGGYEQYF. The chain is built from TRBV6-1 and TRBJ2-7; a possible D gene is TRBD1 (7 bases). Trimming left V 3 bases short and J 4 bases short, with 16 bases between. Germline CDR1 reads MNHNS; CDR2 reads SASEGT. The CDR3 totals 15 residues.

The rearrangement links TRBV27 to TRBJ2-5; 7 nucleotides agree with TRBD1. CDR3 length: 14 amino acids. The germline gives CDR1 MNHEY, CDR2 SMNVEV (reference sequence). V was clipped by 5 bases and J by 4 bases; unmatched bases: 7. CDR3 region: CASSTDRVRETQYF. CDR3 nucleotides: TGTGCCAGCAGTACCGACAGGGTACGAGAGACCCAGTACTTC.

The chain is built from TRBV5-1 and TRBJ1-1; tentatively, D is TRBD1 (5 bases). This CDR3 comprises 13 residues. V was pared by 4 bases and J by 4 bases, with 11 bases between. CDR1 and CDR2 from the germline V gene are SGHRS and YFSETQ. CDR3 sequence (DNA): TGCGCCAGCAGCATTGCGGGGGGCACTGAAGCTTTCTTT. Translating gives CASSIAGGTEAFF.

The rearrangement joins TRBV27 to TRBJ1-2, with 8 positions matching TRBD1. CDR1 is MNHEY and CDR2 is SMNVEV in the germline V gene (reference sequence). The trim removed 7 bases at V and 6 bases at J, leaving 4 bases unmatched. CDR3 size: 12 residues. The CDR3: CASTTGGHGYTF. The CDR3 bases are TGTGCCAGCACAACAGGGGGTCATGGCTACACCTTC.

This chain joins TRBV19 and TRBJ1-2; TRBD1 is a possible D gene (6 bases). Trimming took 7 bases from V and 4 from J, leaving 19 bases between them. The CDR3 extends over 15 amino acids. Per germline, CDR1 LNHDA and CDR2 SQIVND (reference sequence). The CDR3 is CASKGGGQHFYGYTF. The CDR3 DNA reads TGTGCCAGTAAAGGGGGGGGACAACACTTCTATGGCTACACCTTC.

The gene calls are TRBV5-5 and TRBJ1-3; D remains unclear. Germline CDR1 SGHKS, CDR2 YYEKEE (reference sequence). The V gene lost 2 bases and the J gene lost 3 bases, with 12 bases spanning the gap. The CDR3 is 15 amino acids. The CDR3 here is CASSFRLGSGNTIYF. As DNA, the CDR3 is TGTGCCAGCAGCTTTCGGTTAGGGAGTGGAAACACCATATATTTT.

The rearrangement links TRBV5-5 to TRBJ2-5; D is ambiguous. Trimming took off 4 bases at V and 1 base at J, with 11 bases between the two ends. The V gene's germline CDR1 is SGHKS and CDR2 YYEKEE (reference sequence). CDR3 length: 14 amino acids. The CDR3 DNA is TGTGCCAGCAGCCGAGGAACGGTCCAAGAGACCCAGTACTTC. This gives the protein CASSRGTVQETQYF.

V and J are TRBV7-2 and TRBJ2-3; D is possibly TRBD1 (6 bases). Germline assignment: CDR1 SGHTA and CDR2 FQGNSA. Trimming stripped 4 bases from V and 4 bases from J, with 12 bases between. The CDR3 runs 14 residues. The CDR3 here is CASSSSDRADTQYF. In nucleotides, the CDR3 is TGTGCCAGCAGCTCGTCGGACAGAGCAGATACGCAGTATTTT.

This chain joins TRBV2 and TRBJ2-7; weak D call: TRBD1 (5 bases). The germline V gene encodes CDR1 SNHLY and CDR2 FYNNEI. V lost 1 base, J lost 1 base, and 5 bases lay in between. The length of the CDR3 is 13 residues. The DNA for the CDR3 is TGTGCCAGCAGTGAAGGACAGTCCTACGAGCAGTACTTC. It encodes CASSEGQSYEQYF.

The CDR3 coding sequence is TGCGCCAGCAGCCAAGCGGGGGTCCCTGGTCAGCCCCAGCATTTT. Amino acids: CASSQAGVPGQPQHF. The rearrangement links TRBV4-1 to TRBJ1-5, with D perhaps TRBD1 (5 bases). Germline V gene lookup returns CDR1 MGHRA and CDR2 YSYEKL. This CDR3 region has 15 residues. Trimming took 1 base from V and 6 from J, leaving 13 bases between them.

The gene calls are TRBV10-3 and TRBJ1-1; a weak D match, TRBD1 (5 bases). Between the trimmed V and J ends, which lost 6 bases and 4 bases, there was a span of 21 bases. This CDR3 spans 16 amino acids. The germline V gene encodes CDR1 ENHRY and CDR2 SYGVKD. Here the CDR3 reads CAISGTGGAESTEAFF. The DNA of the CDR3 is TGTGCCATCAGCGGTACAGGCGGGGCGGAGAGCACTGAAGCTTTCTTT.

The chain combines TRBV2 with TRBJ2-7; 9 nucleotides align to TRBD1. Looked up from germline, CDR1 is SNHLY and CDR2 is FYNNEI. After removal of 5 bases from V and 5 bases from J, the junction contained 10 bases not matched to a gene. The CDR3 consists of 15 residues. CDR3 sequence: CASSTPGTGSDEQYF. The CDR3 DNA follows: TGTGCCAGCAGTACCCCCGGGACAGGGAGTGACGAGCAGTACTTC.

This clone has more than one count but fewer than ten. The J gene is TRBJ1-1, the V gene TRBV7-2; no definite D call. The V gene lost 4 bases and the J gene lost 2 bases, with 2 bases spanning the gap. Germline CDR1 and CDR2: SGHTA and FQGNSA. The CDR3 spans 11 residues. The CDR3 DNA reads as TGTGCCAGCAGCTCAAACACTGAAGCTTTCTTT. Translation: CASSSNTEAFF.

This chain joins TRBV6-5 and TRBJ2-3; 8 positions match TRBD2. This CDR3 contains 15 residues. V lost 2 bases, J lost 4 bases, and 5 bases stayed unmatched. Germline loops: CDR1 MNHEY, CDR2 SVGAGI. CDR3 nucleotides: TGTGCCAGCAGTTACGTCGGGGGGGCGTCAGATACGCAGTATTTT. Its translation: CASSYVGGASDTQYF.

The CDR3 reads CASSYDGQGWETQYF. The DNA of the CDR3 is TGTGCCAGCAGTTACGATGGACAGGGGTGGGAGACCCAGTACTTC. The chain joins TRBV6-5 to TRBJ2-5; TRBD1 matches at 9 bases. CDR1 is MNHEY and CDR2 is SVGAGI in the germline V gene. The CDR3 totals 15 residues. J was trimmed by 5 bases and V by 2 bases; bases with no gene match: 6.

This sequence joins TRBV6-5 and TRBJ2-3, with 8 bases aligning to TRBD2. The junction had 12 bases not matched to a gene; V was cut back by 8 bases and J by 8 bases. Germline CDR1 is MNHEY and CDR2 is SVGAGI. The CDR3 contains 14 residues. CDR3 nucleotides: TGTGCCAGCGAGGGCGCGGGGGGCCCCGGTACGCAGTATTTT. Protein product: CASEGAGGPGTQYF.